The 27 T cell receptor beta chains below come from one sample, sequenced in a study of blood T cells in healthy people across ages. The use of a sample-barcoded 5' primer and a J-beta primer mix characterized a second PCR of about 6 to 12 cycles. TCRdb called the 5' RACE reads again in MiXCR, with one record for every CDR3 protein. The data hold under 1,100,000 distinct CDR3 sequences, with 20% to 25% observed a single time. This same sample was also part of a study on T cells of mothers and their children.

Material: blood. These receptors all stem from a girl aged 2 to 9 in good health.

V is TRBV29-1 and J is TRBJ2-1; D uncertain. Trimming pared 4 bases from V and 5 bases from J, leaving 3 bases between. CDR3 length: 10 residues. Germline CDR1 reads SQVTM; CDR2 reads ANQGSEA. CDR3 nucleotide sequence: TGCAGCGTTGGCGACAATGAGCAGTTCTTC. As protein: CSVGDNEQFF.

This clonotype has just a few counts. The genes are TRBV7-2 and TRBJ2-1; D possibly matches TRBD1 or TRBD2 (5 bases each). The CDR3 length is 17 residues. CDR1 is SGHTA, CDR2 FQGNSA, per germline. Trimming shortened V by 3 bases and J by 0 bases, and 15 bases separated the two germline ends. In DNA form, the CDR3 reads TGTGCCAGCAGCTTTCAGTTCGGGACCTGCTCCTACAATGAGCAGTTCTTC. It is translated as CASSFQFGTCSYNEQFF.

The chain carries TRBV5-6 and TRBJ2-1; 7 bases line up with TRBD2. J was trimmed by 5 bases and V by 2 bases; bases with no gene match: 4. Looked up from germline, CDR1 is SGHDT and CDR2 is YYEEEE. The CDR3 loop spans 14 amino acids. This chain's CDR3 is CASSFGLGNNEQFF. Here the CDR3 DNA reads TGTGCCAGCAGCTTCGGACTAGGGAACAATGAGCAGTTCTTC.

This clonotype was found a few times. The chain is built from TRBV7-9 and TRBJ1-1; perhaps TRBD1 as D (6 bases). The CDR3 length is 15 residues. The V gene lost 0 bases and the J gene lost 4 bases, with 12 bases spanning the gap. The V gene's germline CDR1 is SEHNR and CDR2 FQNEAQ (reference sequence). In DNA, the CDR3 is TGTGCCAGCAGCTTAGCGATAGGGGGGACCACTGAAGCTTTCTTT. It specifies CASSLAIGGTTEAFF.

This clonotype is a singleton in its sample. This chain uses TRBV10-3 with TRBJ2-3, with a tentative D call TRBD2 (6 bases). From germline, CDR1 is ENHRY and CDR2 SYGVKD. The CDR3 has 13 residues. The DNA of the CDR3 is TGTGTCAATCGAGCGGGCGTCACAGATACGCAGTATTTT. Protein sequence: CVNRAGVTDTQYF.

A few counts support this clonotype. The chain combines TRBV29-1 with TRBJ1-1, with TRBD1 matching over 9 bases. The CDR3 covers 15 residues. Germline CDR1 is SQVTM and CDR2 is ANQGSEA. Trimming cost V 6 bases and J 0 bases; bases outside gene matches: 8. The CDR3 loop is CSVPKDRGLNTEAFF. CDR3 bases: TGCAGCGTCCCCAAGGACAGGGGCCTGAACACTGAAGCTTTCTTT.

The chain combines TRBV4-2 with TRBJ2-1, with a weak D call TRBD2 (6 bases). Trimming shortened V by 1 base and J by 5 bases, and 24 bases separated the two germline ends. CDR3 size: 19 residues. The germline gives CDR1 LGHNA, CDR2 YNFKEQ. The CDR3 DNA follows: TGTGCCAGCAGCCAAGTCGGGGGACGGAGCACTCTGGAAAACAATGAGCAGTTCTTC. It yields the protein CASSQVGGRSTLENNEQFF.

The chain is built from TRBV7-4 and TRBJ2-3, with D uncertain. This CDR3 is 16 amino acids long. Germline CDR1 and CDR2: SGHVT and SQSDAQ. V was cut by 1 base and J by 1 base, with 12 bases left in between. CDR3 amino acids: CASSLEPLQRTDTQYF. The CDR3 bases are TGTGCCAGCAGCTTAGAGCCGTTGCAGCGCACAGATACGCAGTATTTT.

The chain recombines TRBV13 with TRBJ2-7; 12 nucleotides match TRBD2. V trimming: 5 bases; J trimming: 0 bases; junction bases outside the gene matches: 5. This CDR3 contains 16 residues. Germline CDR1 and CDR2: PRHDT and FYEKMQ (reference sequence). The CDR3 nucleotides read TGTGCCAGCAGCACTAGGACTAGCGGGACCTCCTACGAGCAGTACTTC. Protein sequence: CASSTRTSGTSYEQYF.

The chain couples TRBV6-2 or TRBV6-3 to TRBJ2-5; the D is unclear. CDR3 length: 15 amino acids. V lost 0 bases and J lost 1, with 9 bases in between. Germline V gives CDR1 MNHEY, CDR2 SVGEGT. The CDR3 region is CASSYSKLLQETQYF. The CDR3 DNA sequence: TGTGCCAGCAGTTACTCGAAGCTGCTCCAAGAGACCCAGTACTTC.

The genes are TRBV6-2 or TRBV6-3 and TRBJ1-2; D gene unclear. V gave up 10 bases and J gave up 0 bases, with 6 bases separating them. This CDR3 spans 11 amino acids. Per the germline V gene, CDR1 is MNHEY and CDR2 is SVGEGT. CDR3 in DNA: TGTGCCACCGGGGCTAACTATGGCTACACCTTC. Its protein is CATGANYGYTF.

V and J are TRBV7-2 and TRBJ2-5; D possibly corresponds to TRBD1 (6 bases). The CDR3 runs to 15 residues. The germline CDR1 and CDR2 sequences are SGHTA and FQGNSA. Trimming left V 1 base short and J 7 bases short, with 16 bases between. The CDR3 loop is CASSLGATGKGTQYF. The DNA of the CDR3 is TGTGCCAGCAGCTTAGGGGCCACAGGGAAAGGGACCCAGTACTTC.

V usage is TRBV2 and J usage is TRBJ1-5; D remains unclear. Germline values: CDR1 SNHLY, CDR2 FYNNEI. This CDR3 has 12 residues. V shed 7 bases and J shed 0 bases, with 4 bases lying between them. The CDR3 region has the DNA TGTGCCAGCAAATATAGCAATCAGCCCCAGCATTTT. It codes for CASKYSNQPQHF.

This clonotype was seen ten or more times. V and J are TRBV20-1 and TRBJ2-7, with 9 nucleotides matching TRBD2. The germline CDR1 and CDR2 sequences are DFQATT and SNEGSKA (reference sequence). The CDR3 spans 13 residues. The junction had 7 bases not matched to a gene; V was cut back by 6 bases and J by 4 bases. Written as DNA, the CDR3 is TGCAGTGCCGAACGCCTAGCGGGATACGAGCAGTACTTC. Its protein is CSAERLAGYEQYF.

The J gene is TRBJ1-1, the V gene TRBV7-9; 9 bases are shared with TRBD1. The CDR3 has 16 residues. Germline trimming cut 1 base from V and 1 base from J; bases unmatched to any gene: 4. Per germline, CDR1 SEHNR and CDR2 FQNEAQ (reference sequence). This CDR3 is CASSLVGTGKNTEAFF. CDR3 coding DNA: TGTGCCAGCAGCTTAGTGGGGACAGGGAAGAACACTGAAGCTTTCTTT. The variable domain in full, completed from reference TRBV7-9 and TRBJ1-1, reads DTGVSQNPRHKITKRGQNVTFRCDPISEHNRLYWYRQTLGQGPEFLTYFQNEAQLEKSRLLSDRFSAERPKGSFSTLEIQRTEQGDSAMYLCASSLVGTGKNTEAFFGQGTRLTVV.

The chain's CDR3 is CASSFLFPAYEQYF. The CDR3 bases are TGTGCCAGCAGCTTCCTATTTCCCGCCTACGAGCAGTACTTC. The chain employs TRBV11-2 and TRBJ2-7; D call uncertain. The CDR3 spans 14 residues. CDR1 SGHAT and CDR2 FQNNGV come from the germline V gene. V was clipped by 3 bases and J by 2 bases, with 11 bases between them.

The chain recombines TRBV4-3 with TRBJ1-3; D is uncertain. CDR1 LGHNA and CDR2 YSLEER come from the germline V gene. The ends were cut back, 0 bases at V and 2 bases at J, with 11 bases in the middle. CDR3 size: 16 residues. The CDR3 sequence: CASSQDWRGTGNTIYF. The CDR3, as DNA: TGCGCCAGCAGCCAAGATTGGCGGGGAACTGGAAACACCATATATTTT.

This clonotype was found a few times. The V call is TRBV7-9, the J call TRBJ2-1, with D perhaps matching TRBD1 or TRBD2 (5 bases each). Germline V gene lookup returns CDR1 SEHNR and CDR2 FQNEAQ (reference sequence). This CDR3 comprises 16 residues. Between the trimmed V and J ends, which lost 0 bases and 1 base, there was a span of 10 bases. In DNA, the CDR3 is TGTGCCAGCAGCTTAGCGGACGGGGCATCCTACAATGAGCAGTTCTTC. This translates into CASSLADGASYNEQFF. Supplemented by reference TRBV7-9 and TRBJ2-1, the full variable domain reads DTGVSQNPRHKITKRGQNVTFRCDPISEHNRLYWYRQTLGQGPEFLTYFQNEAQLEKSRLLSDRFSAERPKGSFSTLEIQRTEQGDSAMYLCASSLADGASYNEQFFGPGTRLTVL.

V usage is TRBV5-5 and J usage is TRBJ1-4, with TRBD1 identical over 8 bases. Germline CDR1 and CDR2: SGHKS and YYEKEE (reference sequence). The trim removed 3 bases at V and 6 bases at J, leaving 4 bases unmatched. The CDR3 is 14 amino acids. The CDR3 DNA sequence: TGTGCCAGCAGCTCGAACAGGGGGGATGAAAAACTGTTTTTT. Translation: CASSSNRGDEKLFF.

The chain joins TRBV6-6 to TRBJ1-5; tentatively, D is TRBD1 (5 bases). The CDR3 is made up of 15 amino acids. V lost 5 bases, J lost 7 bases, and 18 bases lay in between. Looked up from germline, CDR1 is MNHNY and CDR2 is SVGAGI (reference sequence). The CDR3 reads CASSPGSGGGQPQHF. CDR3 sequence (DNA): TGTGCCAGCAGTCCGGGGTCGGGGGGAGGGCAGCCCCAGCATTTT.

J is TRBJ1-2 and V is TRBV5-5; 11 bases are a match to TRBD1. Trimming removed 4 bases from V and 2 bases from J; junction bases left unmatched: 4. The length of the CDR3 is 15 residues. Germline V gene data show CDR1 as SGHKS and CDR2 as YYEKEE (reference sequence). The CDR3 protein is CASSIGQGANYGYTF. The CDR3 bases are TGTGCCAGCAGCATCGGACAGGGGGCGAACTATGGCTACACCTTC.

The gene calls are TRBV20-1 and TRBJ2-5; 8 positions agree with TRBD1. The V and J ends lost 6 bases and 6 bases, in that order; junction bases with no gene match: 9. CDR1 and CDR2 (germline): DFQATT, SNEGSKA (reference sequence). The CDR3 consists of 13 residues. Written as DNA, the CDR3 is TGCAGTGCCGATAAGGACAGGGTGAAGACCCAGTACTTC. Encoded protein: CSADKDRVKTQYF.

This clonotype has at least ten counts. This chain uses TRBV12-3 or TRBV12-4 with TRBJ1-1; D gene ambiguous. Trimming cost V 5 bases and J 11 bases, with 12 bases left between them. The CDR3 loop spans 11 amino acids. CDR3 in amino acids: CASSLGVGAFF. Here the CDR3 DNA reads TGTGCCAGCAGTCTAGGCGTGGGGGCTTTCTTT.

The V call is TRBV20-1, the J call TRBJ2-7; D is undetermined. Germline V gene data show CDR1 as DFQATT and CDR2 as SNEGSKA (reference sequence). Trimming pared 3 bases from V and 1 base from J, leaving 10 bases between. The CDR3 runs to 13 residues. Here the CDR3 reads CSASGFNSYEQYF. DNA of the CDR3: TGCAGTGCTAGCGGGTTCAATTCCTACGAGCAGTACTTC.

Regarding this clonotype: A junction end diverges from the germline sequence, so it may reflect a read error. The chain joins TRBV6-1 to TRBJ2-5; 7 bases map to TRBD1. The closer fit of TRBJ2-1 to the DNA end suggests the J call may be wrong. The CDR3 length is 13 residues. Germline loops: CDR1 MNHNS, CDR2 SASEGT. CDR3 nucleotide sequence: TGTGCCAGCACGGGGACAGAGTACACTGAGCAGTTCTTC. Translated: CASTGTEYTEQFF.

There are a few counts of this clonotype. The CDR3 loop reads CSVELTLAGLAGVEQFF. CDR3 DNA: TGCAGCGTTGAACTTACCTTGGCGGGACTAGCGGGAGTCGAGCAGTTCTTC. The V call is TRBV29-1, the J call TRBJ2-1; 14 bases map to TRBD2. CDR3 size: 17 residues. Germline CDR1 is SQVTM and CDR2 is ANQGSEA. With V trimmed by 2 bases and J by 10 bases, 13 bases remained unmatched.

The CDR3 DNA sequence: TGTGCTAGTGGGGGGGGACAGACGACTGAAGCTTTCTTT. This sequence encodes CASGGGQTTEAFF. The gene calls are TRBV12-5 and TRBJ1-1; TRBD1 agrees at 7 bases. CDR3 length equals 13 residues. V dropped 6 bases and J dropped 5; count of bases not matched to a gene: 6. In germline, CDR1 is LGHNT, CDR2 FRNRAP.